These 27 T cell receptor beta chains share one sample of origin, sequenced in a study of post-analysis software for immune sequencing data. These TCRs are of unknown antigen specificity. Study-level findings and limits: The five TRBV segments detected at higher frequency in patients than in controls included TRBV5-6, TRBV5-1 and TRBV20-1.

TCR beta libraries were prepared from cDNA with unique molecular identifiers. In TCRdb, the PCR reads were re-called with MiXCR into one record per CDR3 protein. The table lists about half a million distinct CDR3 sequences, under 55% of them singletons. The source material was blood. These receptors were obtained from a girl between 10 and 17 years old with multiple sclerosis.

This clonotype has a handful of counts. The chain carries TRBV10-3 and TRBJ2-3; D remains ambiguous. Germline CDR1 reads ENHRY; CDR2 reads SYGVKD. The CDR3 totals 14 residues. V was clipped by 0 bases and J by 4 bases, with 8 bases between them. CDR3 residues: CAISESRLPDTQYF. The CDR3 DNA reads TGTGCCATCAGTGAGTCCAGGTTGCCAGATACGCAGTATTTT.

The chain links TRBV7-8 to TRBJ2-2; a weak D match, TRBD2 (7 bases). Germline V gene lookup returns CDR1 SGHVS and CDR2 FQNEAQ. This CDR3 is 15 amino acids long. The V and J ends lost 8 bases and 3 bases respectively, with 16 bases between them. As DNA, the CDR3 is TGTGCCAGCTCACCTGGGGGGGCGTACACCGGGGAGCTGTTTTTT. This encodes CASSPGGAYTGELFF.

The J gene is TRBJ1-1, the V gene TRBV25-1; D ambiguous. This CDR3 region has 13 residues. V lost 4 bases to trimming and J lost 10 bases, with 16 bases between them. CDR1 MGHDK and CDR2 SYGVNS come from the germline V gene. The CDR3 loop is CASSGPIRAPAFF. As DNA, the CDR3 is TGTGCCAGCAGTGGTCCAATCCGGGCACCAGCTTTCTTT. Supplemented by reference TRBV25-1 and TRBJ1-1, the full variable domain reads EADIYQTPRYLVIGTGKKITLECSQTMGHDKMYWYQQDPGMELHLIHYSYGVNSTEKGDLSSESTVSRIRTEHFPLTLESARPSHTSQYLCASSGPIRAPAFFGQGTRLTVV.

The sample holds a few counts of this clonotype. The rearrangement uses TRBV7-9 and TRBJ2-7; 8 positions agree with TRBD1. Germline trimming cut 4 bases from V and 5 bases from J; bases unmatched to any gene: 7. In germline, CDR1 is SEHNR, CDR2 FQNEAQ (reference sequence). This CDR3 contains 14 residues. CDR3 region: CASSSTGGSNEQYF. CDR3 nucleotide sequence: TGTGCCAGCAGCTCCACAGGGGGTAGCAACGAGCAGTACTTC.

V gene TRBV7-9 combines with J gene TRBJ2-1, with D perhaps given as TRBD1 or TRBD2 (6 bases each). From germline, CDR1 is SEHNR and CDR2 FQNEAQ (reference sequence). The V end was cut by 4 bases, the J end by 8 bases, with 21 bases between. CDR3 length equals 16 residues. The CDR3 sequence is CASSSRGDGRGDEQFF. DNA of the CDR3: TGTGCCAGCAGCTCTAGGGGGGACGGGCGCGGTGATGAGCAGTTCTTC.

The chain combines TRBV5-1 with TRBJ2-1, with 11 bases fitting TRBD2. The CDR3 loop spans 16 amino acids. V trimming: 5 bases; J trimming: 8 bases; junction bases outside the gene matches: 12. CDR1 SGHRS and CDR2 YFSETQ come from the germline V gene. CDR3 in DNA: TGCGCCAGCAGTCAGAATAGCGGGAGGGCCCGGGATGAGCAGTTCTTC. Amino acids: CASSQNSGRARDEQFF.

A note on this clonotype: This sequence may be a read error, since a much larger clone differs from it by one base. The chain is built from TRBV7-9 and TRBJ1-1; TRBD1 matches 9 bases. CDR1 and CDR2 from the germline V gene are SEHNR and FQNEAQ (reference sequence). The CDR3 is 15 amino acids. CDR3 bases: TGTGCCGGCAGCGACAGGGGGGGAATGAACACTGAAGCTTTCTTT. This codes for CAGSDRGGMNTEAFF.

This chain uses TRBV4-3 with TRBJ2-5; tentative D call: TRBD2 (6 bases). Germline CDR1 reads LGHNA; CDR2 reads YSLEER. The CDR3 is 14 residues long. V gave up 0 bases and J gave up 5 bases, with 10 bases separating them. The chain's CDR3 is CASSQDASGETQYF. The CDR3 DNA reads as TGCGCCAGCAGCCAAGATGCCAGCGGGGAGACCCAGTACTTC.

This rearrangement joins TRBV12-3 or TRBV12-4 to TRBJ2-7; tentatively, D is TRBD1 or TRBD2 (5 bases each). This CDR3 is built from 19 residues. V gave up 5 bases and J gave up 0 bases, with 26 bases separating them. The CDR3 DNA is TGTGCCAGCAGTCCCCCCCCTCGGTTAGTCCGGGACCACTCCTACGAGCAGTACTTC. This translates into CASSPPPRLVRDHSYEQYF.

This chain connects TRBV28 to TRBJ2-7; D unresolved. Germline V gene sequence: CDR1 MDHEN, CDR2 SYDVKM. V lost 10 bases and J 2 bases, leaving 6 bases between the germline ends. The CDR3 spans 10 residues. In DNA form, the CDR3 reads TGTGCCACCGGACCCTACGAGCAGTACTTC. It is translated as CATGPYEQYF. The full variable domain, in which reference TRBV28 and TRBJ2-7 provide the parts outside the CDR3, is DVKVTQSSRYLVKRTGEKVFLECVQDMDHENMFWYRQDPGLGLRLIYFSYDVKMKEKGDIPEGYSVSREKKERFSLILESASTNQTSMYLCATGPYEQYFGPGTRLTVT.

The V and J genes are TRBV27 and TRBJ2-7; D is undetermined. The CDR3 loop spans 12 amino acids. Per the germline V gene, CDR1 is MNHEY and CDR2 is SMNVEV (reference sequence). Trimming took off 5 bases at V and 5 bases at J, with 10 bases between the two ends. Written as DNA, the CDR3 is TGTGCCAGCAGTAATTTCCGGAACGAGCAGTACTTC. It codes for CASSNFRNEQYF.

This clonotype showed up just a few times. V usage is TRBV28 and J usage is TRBJ1-2, with 7 bases that match TRBD1. J gave up 3 bases and V 7 bases, and 5 bases lay outside the gene matches. CDR3 length: 13 residues. CDR1 and CDR2 (germline): MDHEN, SYDVKM. Here the CDR3 reads CASTSGGHYGYTF. The CDR3, as DNA: TGTGCCAGCACCTCAGGGGGTCACTATGGCTACACCTTC.

The count of this clonotype is one. One end of the junction is discordant with germline, which a read error may explain. The chain combines TRBV10-3 with TRBJ2-5, with a weak D call TRBD2 (5 bases). The J call may be mistaken, given a closer DNA end match to TRBJ2-7. The CDR3 is 16 residues long. Germline CDR1 reads ENHRY; CDR2 reads SYGVKD. The chain's CDR3 is CATSEGAGSFTYEQYF. CDR3 DNA sequence: TGTGCCACCAGTGAGGGAGCTGGCAGTTTTACCTACGAGCAGTACTTC.

J is TRBJ2-7 and V is TRBV12-3 or TRBV12-4; 7 bases are a match to TRBD2. Unmatched junction bases numbered 11, after V lost 4 bases and J lost 5 bases. CDR3 length: 15 residues. As DNA, the CDR3 is TGTGCCAGCAGTTCCCTGACTAGCAGCACGCACGAGCAGTACTTC. Protein sequence: CASSSLTSSTHEQYF.

V and J are TRBV12-3 or TRBV12-4 and TRBJ2-7; D is unresolved. The CDR3 has 14 amino acids. The germline V and J ends were trimmed by 2 bases and 7 bases, with 15 bases remaining between them. DNA for the CDR3: TGTGCCAGCAGTTTAAGGGCAGAGTTTTCGGAGCAGTACTTC. Translating it yields CASSLRAEFSEQYF.

The V call is TRBV4-1, the J call TRBJ2-7; a weak D match, TRBD1 (6 bases). The V end was cut by 1 base, the J end by 6 bases, with 16 bases between. This CDR3 has 15 amino acids. Germline V lookup: CDR1 MGHRA, CDR2 YSYEKL. The DNA for the CDR3 is TGCGCCAGCAGCCAAGTACCCGGGACAACTGTCGAGCAGTACTTC. This encodes CASSQVPGTTVEQYF.

This clonotype was detected only a few times. The chain combines TRBV27 with TRBJ1-5; tentative D call: TRBD1 (5 bases). CDR3 length equals 13 residues. CDR1 and CDR2 from the germline V gene are MNHEY and SMNVEV (reference sequence). The V end was cut by 6 bases, the J end by 6 bases, with 12 bases between. CDR3 sequence: CASSQGSSQPQHF. The CDR3 region has the DNA TGTGCCAGCAGCCAGGGTTCAAGTCAGCCCCAGCATTTT.

This clonotype was counted only a few times. This chain connects TRBV20-1 to TRBJ2-7; D may be TRBD1 or TRBD2 (7 bases each). Germline lookup yields CDR1 DFQATT and CDR2 SNEGSKA (reference sequence). The V and J ends lost 6 bases and 5 bases respectively, with 17 bases between them. The CDR3 is 13 amino acids. The chain's CDR3 is CSARGGHGDEQYF. CDR3 DNA sequence: TGCAGTGCCAGGGGGGGGCACGGAGACGAGCAGTACTTC.

The sample holds a few counts of this clonotype. The chain is built from TRBV5-1 and TRBJ2-3; TRBD2 matches 8 bases. Germline V gene sequence: CDR1 SGHRS, CDR2 YFSETQ. This CDR3 has 14 residues. Trimming cost V 4 bases and J 4 bases; bases outside gene matches: 5. CDR3 loop: CASSEGLGADTQYF. The CDR3 nucleotides are TGCGCCAGCAGCGAGGGACTAGGCGCAGATACGCAGTATTTT.

V is TRBV4-3 and J is TRBJ2-7; 8 bases line up with TRBD1. Germline-derived CDR1 and CDR2 are LGHNA and YSLEER. The trim removed 0 bases at V and 7 bases at J, leaving 11 bases unmatched. CDR3 length: 16 amino acids. Here the CDR3 reads CASSQDWTGTGREQYF. The DNA for the CDR3 is TGCGCCAGCAGCCAAGATTGGACAGGGACTGGCAGGGAGCAGTACTTC.

About this clonotype: The junction differs from germline at one of its ends, possibly a read error. The rearrangement uses TRBV2 and TRBJ2-7; 7 nucleotides match TRBD1. Germline V gene data show CDR1 as SNHLY and CDR2 as FYNNEI. The CDR3 is made up of 14 amino acids. The CDR3 bases are TGTGCCAGCAGAGCCGACAGGGCCATGTACGAGCGGTACTTC. This codes for CASRADRAMYERYF.

In its sample, this clonotype was seen a few times. This chain joins TRBV5-1 and TRBJ2-5; D gene uncertain. The germline V gene encodes CDR1 SGHRS and CDR2 YFSETQ. The germline V and J ends were trimmed by 1 base and 5 bases, with 6 bases remaining between them. The CDR3 has 12 residues. The CDR3 reads CASSLNVETQYF. For the CDR3, the DNA is TGCGCCAGCAGCTTGAACGTGGAGACCCAGTACTTC.

J is TRBJ1-2 and V is TRBV12-3 or TRBV12-4; TRBD1 matches 11 bases. This CDR3 spans 16 amino acids. J was trimmed by 4 bases and V by 6 bases; bases with no gene match: 10. In nucleotides, the CDR3 is TGTGCCAGCAGCAACCCCGGGACAGGGGGAGGCTATGGCTACACCTTC. This codes for CASSNPGTGGGYGYTF.

The gene calls are TRBV3-1 and TRBJ2-1, with D possibly being TRBD1 or TRBD2 (5 bases each). The J call may be incorrect, as the DNA end agrees better with TRBJ2-7. The CDR3 length is 12 residues. The germline V gene has CDR1 LGHDT and CDR2 YNNKEL (reference sequence). The CDR3 here is CASSQAGAEQYF. The CDR3 DNA sequence: TGTGCCAGCAGCCAAGCCGGGGCTGAGCAGTACTTC.

This clonotype was picked up a small number of times. The gene calls are TRBV6-5 and TRBJ2-7; 8 positions agree with TRBD1. J gave up 1 base and V 0 bases, and 5 bases lay outside the gene matches. Germline assignment: CDR1 MNHEY and CDR2 SVGAGI. The CDR3 runs 16 residues. CDR3 DNA sequence: TGTGCCAGCAGTTACTCATATGACAGGGGTTCCTACGAGCAGTACTTC. It translates to CASSYSYDRGSYEQYF.

This clonotype was counted between two and nine times. The J gene is TRBJ1-1, the V gene TRBV20-1; D is uncertain. The CDR3 has 11 amino acids. V lost 0 bases and J lost 2, with 1 base in between. Germline-derived CDR1 and CDR2 are DFQATT and SNEGSKA (reference sequence). The chain's CDR3 is CSARENTEAFF. For the CDR3, the DNA is TGCAGTGCTAGAGAAAACACTGAAGCTTTCTTT.

The J gene is TRBJ2-3, the V gene TRBV7-2; either TRBD1 or TRBD2 may fit D (5 bases each). This CDR3 region has 15 residues. V was cut by 7 bases and J by 0 bases, with 14 bases left in between. The germline gives CDR1 SGHTA, CDR2 FQGNSA. This chain's CDR3 is CASTERGVSTDTQYF. The CDR3 DNA reads as TGTGCCAGCACTGAGAGGGGCGTTAGCACAGATACGCAGTATTTT.